The T cell receptor beta chain under discussion was sequenced for a study of identical twins. V lost 8 bases to trimming and J lost 7 bases, with 15 bases between them. This CDR3 has 14 residues. Study-level findings and limits: Out-of-frame sharing of TCR alpha in monozygotic twins was underestimated by models. Conclusions leaned on cross-sectional statistical analysis and did not track the same donors over time.

Template switching supplied a universal primer site; unique molecular identifiers were carried on the cDNA. TCRdb independently ran MiXCR on the 5' RACE reads; one entry per CDR3 protein. The data show about 530,000 distinct CDR3 sequences, around 15% seen once. This clonotype was observed a handful of times. Its specificity is unknown. These data are also associated with another study on yellow fever vaccine responses in identical twins.

This chain links TRBV12-3 or TRBV12-4 with TRBJ1-6, with D perhaps matching TRBD1 (6 bases). The receptor's source is a woman aged 18 to 35 in good health. The sequenced sample was CD4+ T cells sorted from blood. CDR3 nucleotides: TGTGCCAGCCGGGAACAGGGTTGGAATTCACCCCTCCACTTT. Translating gives CASREQGWNSPLHF.